A selection of T cell receptor beta chains follows, all from one sample in a study of CD8+ T cells in alopecia areata. TCRdb's copy holds only in-frame clones and misses some; the assay was immunoSEQ multiplex PCR. This repertoire shows roughly 120,000 clones, about 60% found once; its top ten account for roughly 3.1%. The specimen sequenced was CD4+ T cells sorted from blood. Receptors were obtained from a human donor in good health. CDR3s include the opening cysteine and the closing phenylalanine or tryptophan. Fields, in order: D gene, clone size, J gene, CDR3 length, V gene, CDR3 DNA, CDR3 protein. A D gene is named only where the DNA matches it firmly. Clone size appears in some rows only: once, few, many, or a class for an expanded clone.

D: TRBD1; size: NA; J: TRBJ1-1; length: 13; V: TRBV19; DNA: TGTGCCGCCAGGGACAGATTGAACACTGAAGCTTTCTTT; CDR3: CAARDRLNTEAFF
D: NA; size: NA; J: TRBJ2-3; length: 14; V: TRBV7-2; DNA: TGTGCCAGCAGCCGGGACTTCAACACAGATACGCAGTATTTT; CDR3: CASSRDFNTDTQYF
D: NA; size: once; J: TRBJ1-5; length: 15; V: TRBV6-1; DNA: TGTGCCAGCAGTGAATGGGGCCTTGGCAATCAGCCCCAGCATTTT; CDR3: CASSEWGLGNQPQHF
D: NA; size: NA; J: TRBJ1-2; length: 12; V: TRBV30; DNA: TGTGCCTGGAGTGAATCGGCCTATGGCTACACCTTC; CDR3: CAWSESAYGYTF
D: NA; size: few; J: TRBJ1-5; length: 13; V: TRBV7-9; DNA: TGTGCCAGCAGCCCCAATACGAATCAGCCCCAGCATTTT; CDR3: CASSPNTNQPQHF
D: NA; size: NA; J: TRBJ1-2; length: 16; V: TRBV5-1; DNA: TGCGCCAGCAGCTCGCTCCCGGACCGATCTAACTATGGCTACACCTTC; CDR3: CASSSLPDRSNYGYTF
D: NA; size: NA; J: TRBJ2-3; length: 12; V: TRBV30; DNA: TGTGCCTGGTACCTTGTGGCGGATACGCAGTATTTT; CDR3: CAWYLVADTQYF
D: TRBD1; size: NA; J: TRBJ1-1; length: 13; V: TRBV29-1; DNA: TGCAGCGGGACAGGGCAATTGAACACTGAAGCTTTCTTT; CDR3: CSGTGQLNTEAFF
D: TRBD2; size: once; J: TRBJ2-3; length: 17; V: TRBV7-9; DNA: TGTGCCAGCAGCTTACGGCCCGGGGGGTTTGGGCCAGATACGCAGTATTTT; CDR3: CASSLRPGGFGPDTQYF
D: NA; size: NA; J: TRBJ2-6; length: 13; V: TRBV2; DNA: TGTGCCAGCAGTGCCTCTGGGGCCAACGTCCTGACTTTC; CDR3: CASSASGANVLTF
D: TRBD1; size: NA; J: TRBJ2-3; length: 17; V: TRBV4-1; DNA: TGCGCCAGCAGCCAAGATTGGGGGGACAGGGACACAGATACGCAGTATTTT; CDR3: CASSQDWGDRDTDTQYF
D: TRBD2; size: NA; J: TRBJ2-3; length: 20; V: TRBV7-8; DNA: TGTGCCAGCAGCTTAGAAGGACACCATCTAGCGGGCCACCGCACAGATACGCAGTATTTT; CDR3: CASSLEGHHLAGHRTDTQYF
D: NA; size: NA; J: TRBJ1-5; length: 15; V: TRBV19; DNA: TGTGCCAGTAGTATGGGGATCCGAAGCAATCAGCCCCAGCATTTT; CDR3: CASSMGIRSNQPQHF
D: NA; size: NA; J: TRBJ1-2; length: 14; V: TRBV5-1; DNA: TGCGCCAGCAGCCCACCGTCGGGGAACTATGGCTACACCTTC; CDR3: CASSPPSGNYGYTF
D: TRBD2; size: NA; J: TRBJ2-3; length: 15; V: TRBV2; DNA: TGTGCCAGCAGGAGTAGCGGGGTTAGCACAGATACGCAGTATTTT; CDR3: CASRSSGVSTDTQYF
D: TRBD2; size: NA; J: TRBJ2-1; length: 15; V: TRBV30; DNA: TGTGCCTTTTCCATAGCGGGGGGACCCCCCAATGAGCAGTTCTTC; CDR3: CAFSIAGGPPNEQFF
D: NA; size: once; J: TRBJ1-1; length: 14; V: TRBV4-1; DNA: TGCGCCAGCAGCCTCCCCACAAGGGGGACTGAAGCTTTCTTT; CDR3: CASSLPTRGTEAFF
D: TRBD2; size: NA; J: TRBJ2-3; length: 15; V: TRBV2; DNA: TGTGCCAGCAGTACTAGCGGGGGGCGCACAGATACGCAGTATTTT; CDR3: CASSTSGGRTDTQYF
D: NA; size: NA; J: TRBJ2-2; length: 13; V: TRBV30; DNA: TGTGCCTGGAGTGAGAGCGACACCGGGGAGCTGTTTTTT; CDR3: CAWSESDTGELFF
D: NA; size: NA; J: TRBJ2-3; length: 13; V: TRBV7-9; DNA: TGTGCCAGCAGCTTAGAAGTGGCTGATACGCAGTATTTT; CDR3: CASSLEVADTQYF
D: NA; size: NA; J: TRBJ1-1; length: 12; V: TRBV6-6; DNA: TGTGCCAGCAGTCGCGGGGGGCAGGGAGCTTTCTTT; CDR3: CASSRGGQGAFF
D: TRBD1; size: NA; J: TRBJ1-5; length: 13; V: TRBV19; DNA: TGTGCCAGTAGCACGGGACAGGGGTTTGCCCAGCATTTT; CDR3: CASSTGQGFAQHF
D: NA; size: NA; J: TRBJ2-5; length: 13; V: TRBV29-1; DNA: TGCAGCGCACCTCTGGCGGCACAAGAGACCCAGTACTTC; CDR3: CSAPLAAQETQYF
D: NA; size: NA; J: TRBJ1-2; length: 14; V: TRBV6-5; DNA: TGTGCCAGCAGGGTCGGGGGGGGAAACTATGGCTACACCTTC; CDR3: CASRVGGGNYGYTF
D: TRBD2; size: NA; J: TRBJ2-1; length: 15; V: TRBV7-2; DNA: TGTGCCAGCAGTCGTAGCGGGGGCAAGTACAATGAGCAGTTCTTC; CDR3: CASSRSGGKYNEQFF
D: TRBD1; size: NA; J: TRBJ1-1; length: 15; V: TRBV5-4; DNA: TGTGCCAGCAGCCTCCGGGACAGGGGGTCCACTGAAGCTTTCTTT; CDR3: CASSLRDRGSTEAFF
D: NA; size: NA; J: TRBJ1-2; length: 15; V: TRBV2; DNA: TGTGCCAGCAGAAGCCTTCCCGCCAGCATCTATGGCTACACCTTC; CDR3: CASRSLPASIYGYTF
D: NA; size: NA; J: TRBJ2-1; length: 12; V: TRBV15; DNA: TGTGCCACCAGCAGAGATTGGGATGAGCAGTTCTTC; CDR3: CATSRDWDEQFF
D: NA; size: few; J: TRBJ1-3; length: 15; V: TRBV19; DNA: TGTGCCAGTAGTGGTTCAGGGATCTCTGGAAACACCATATATTTT; CDR3: CASSGSGISGNTIYF
D: NA; size: NA; J: TRBJ2-7; length: 13; V: TRBV4-1; DNA: TGCGCCAGCAGCCAGCCCCTTGCGAGAAAGCAGTACTTC; CDR3: CASSQPLARKQYF
D: TRBD1; size: few; J: TRBJ1-2; length: 12; V: TRBV29-1; DNA: TGCAGCGAGCCCGGGACAGGGGACGGCTACACCTTC; CDR3: CSEPGTGDGYTF
D: NA; size: NA; J: TRBJ1-2; length: 13; V: TRBV2; DNA: TGTGCCAGCAGAGAAGGCACAGCCAGTGGCTACACCTTC; CDR3: CASREGTASGYTF
D: NA; size: once; J: TRBJ1-1; length: 14; V: TRBV4-1; DNA: TGCGCCAGCAGCCCGACTTTCCAGAACACTGAAGCTTTCTTT; CDR3: CASSPTFQNTEAFF
D: TRBD2; size: NA; J: TRBJ2-3; length: 14; V: TRBV4-1; DNA: TGCGCCAGCAGCCAAGAGGGAGGGAAAGATACGCAGTATTTT; CDR3: CASSQEGGKDTQYF
D: TRBD2; size: NA; J: TRBJ2-1; length: 17; V: TRBV4-1; DNA: TGCGCCAGCAGCCAAGGGTCTAGCGGGGGGGCCTACAATGAGCAGTTCTTC; CDR3: CASSQGSSGGAYNEQFF
D: NA; size: once; J: TRBJ1-1; length: 13; V: TRBV2; DNA: TGTGCCAGCAGTGGGGAGATGAACACTGAAGCTTTCTTT; CDR3: CASSGEMNTEAFF
D: NA; size: NA; J: TRBJ2-6; length: 16; V: TRBV7-9; DNA: TGTGCCAGCAGCTTAGTTACGCTCTCTGGGGCCAACGTCCTGACTTTC; CDR3: CASSLVTLSGANVLTF
D: NA; size: few; J: TRBJ1-1; length: 11; V: TRBV20-1; DNA: TGCAGTGCTAGACTCGACAGGGAAGCTTTCTTT; CDR3: CSARLDREAFF
D: TRBD1; size: NA; J: TRBJ2-7; length: 13; V: TRBV19; DNA: TGTGCCAGTAGTCAGGGGGCGGAAACCGAGCAGTACTTC; CDR3: CASSQGAETEQYF
D: NA; size: NA; J: TRBJ2-7; length: 11; V: TRBV30; DNA: TGTGCCTGGAGTCCAGACTACGAGCAGTACTTC; CDR3: CAWSPDYEQYF
D: TRBD1; size: NA; J: TRBJ1-4; length: 15; V: TRBV6-5; DNA: TGTGCCAGCAGACCTCCGGGACAGACGAATGAAAAACTGTTTTTT; CDR3: CASRPPGQTNEKLFF
D: NA; size: NA; J: TRBJ1-2; length: 14; V: TRBV5-1; DNA: TGCGCCAGCAGCGTGGATCTGAACAGGGAGGGCTACACCTTC; CDR3: CASSVDLNREGYTF
D: NA; size: NA; J: TRBJ2-5; length: 14; V: TRBV29-1; DNA: TGCAGCGTTTCCGGGACGGCCCAAGGAGAGACCCAGTACTTC; CDR3: CSVSGTAQGETQYF
D: NA; size: few; J: TRBJ1-1; length: 13; V: TRBV7-2; DNA: TGTGCCAGCAGCTTAGGCCAGGGGACTGAAGCTTTCTTT; CDR3: CASSLGQGTEAFF
D: TRBD1; size: few; J: TRBJ2-7; length: 15; V: TRBV6-5; DNA: TGTGCCAGTCACTCGGAGCGGCAGGGGGCCTACGAGCAGTACTTC; CDR3: CASHSERQGAYEQYF
D: NA; size: NA; J: TRBJ1-2; length: 13; V: TRBV29-1; DNA: TGCAGCGTTAATGGGGGATCTAACTATGGCTACACCTTC; CDR3: CSVNGGSNYGYTF
D: TRBD1; size: NA; J: TRBJ2-2; length: 14; V: TRBV30; DNA: TGTGCCTGTCAAACAGGGGTTAGTACCGGGGAGCTGTTTTTT; CDR3: CACQTGVSTGELFF
D: TRBD1; size: NA; J: TRBJ1-5; length: 12; V: TRBV30; DNA: TGTGCCTGGGGAACAGGGGTTCAGCCCCAGCATTTT; CDR3: CAWGTGVQPQHF
D: TRBD2; size: NA; J: TRBJ2-5; length: 13; V: TRBV2; DNA: TGTGCCAGCAGTGGTAGGGAGCGGGGGCCTTCCTACTTC; CDR3: CASSGRERGPSYF
D: TRBD2; size: NA; J: TRBJ2-7; length: 15; V: TRBV5-1; DNA: TGCGCCAGCAGTTTCATTCCGGGACTAGCCGTCGAGCAGTACTTC; CDR3: CASSFIPGLAVEQYF
D: TRBD1; size: NA; J: TRBJ2-1; length: 16; V: TRBV15; DNA: TGTGCCACCAGCAGAGTCGGACAGGGGGGCGTGAATGAGCAGTTCTTC; CDR3: CATSRVGQGGVNEQFF
D: NA; size: few; J: TRBJ2-7; length: 12; V: TRBV29-1; DNA: TGCAGCGCCGAGACGGGGAGCCACGAGCAGTACTTC; CDR3: CSAETGSHEQYF
D: TRBD1; size: once; J: TRBJ1-1; length: 13; V: TRBV29-1; DNA: TGCAGCGGGGGACAGACGTTGAACACTGAAGCTTTCTTT; CDR3: CSGGQTLNTEAFF
D: NA; size: NA; J: TRBJ2-7; length: 11; V: TRBV30; DNA: TGTGCCTGGAGGGACCGGTACGAGCAGTACTTC; CDR3: CAWRDRYEQYF
D: NA; size: few; J: TRBJ2-5; length: 17; V: TRBV4-1; DNA: TGCGCCAGCAGCCAAAGAGGCGGGGGCGGGGGTCAAGAGACCCAGTACTTC; CDR3: CASSQRGGGGGQETQYF